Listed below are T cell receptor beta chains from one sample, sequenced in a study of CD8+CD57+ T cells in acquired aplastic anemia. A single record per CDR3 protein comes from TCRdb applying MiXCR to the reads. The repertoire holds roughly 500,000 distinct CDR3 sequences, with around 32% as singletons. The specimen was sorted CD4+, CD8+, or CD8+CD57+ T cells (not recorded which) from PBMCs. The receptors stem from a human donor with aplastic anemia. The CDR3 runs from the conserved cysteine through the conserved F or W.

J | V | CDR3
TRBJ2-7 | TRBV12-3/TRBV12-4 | CASGEGQGSYEQYF
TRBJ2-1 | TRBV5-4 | CASSLAGFRNEQFF
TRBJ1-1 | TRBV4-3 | CASSQDRRTDAFF
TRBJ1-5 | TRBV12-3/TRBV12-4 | CASSFPLGMNQPQHF
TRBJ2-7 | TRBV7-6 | CASSPGEPYEQYF
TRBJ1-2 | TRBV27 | CASSFGGASTSSNYGYTF
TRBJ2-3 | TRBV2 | CASSAPQGLTDTQYF
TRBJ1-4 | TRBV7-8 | CASSSDRAFGTNEKLFF
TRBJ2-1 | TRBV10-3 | CASKKTIWRNDNEQFF
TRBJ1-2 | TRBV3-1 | CASSLPQSGYTF
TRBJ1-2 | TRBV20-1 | CSAPSSQGVNYGYTF
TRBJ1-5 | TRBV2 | CASSEIGQPQHF
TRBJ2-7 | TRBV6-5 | CASSYPLGGGSYEQYF
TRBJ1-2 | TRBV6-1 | CASPPTGRKDGYTF
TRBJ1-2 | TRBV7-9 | CASSQRVPYGYTF
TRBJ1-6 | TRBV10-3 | CAIGQGGSPLHF
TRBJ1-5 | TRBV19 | CASSIIGGQPQHF
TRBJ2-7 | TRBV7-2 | CASSLVTSTHEQYF
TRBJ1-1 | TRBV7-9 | CASSIPGQGSEAFF